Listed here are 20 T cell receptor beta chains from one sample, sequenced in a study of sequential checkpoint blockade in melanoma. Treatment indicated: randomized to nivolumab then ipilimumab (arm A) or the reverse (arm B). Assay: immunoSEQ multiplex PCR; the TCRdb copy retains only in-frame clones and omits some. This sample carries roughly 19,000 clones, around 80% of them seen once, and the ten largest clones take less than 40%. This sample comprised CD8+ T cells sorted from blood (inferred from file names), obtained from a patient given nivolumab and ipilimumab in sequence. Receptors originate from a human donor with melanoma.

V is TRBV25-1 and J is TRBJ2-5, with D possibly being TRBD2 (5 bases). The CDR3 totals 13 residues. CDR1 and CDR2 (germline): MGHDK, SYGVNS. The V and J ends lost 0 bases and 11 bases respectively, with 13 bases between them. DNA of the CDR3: TGTGCCAGCAGTGAATACGGGGTGGGAGAGCAGTACTTC. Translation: CASSEYGVGEQYF.

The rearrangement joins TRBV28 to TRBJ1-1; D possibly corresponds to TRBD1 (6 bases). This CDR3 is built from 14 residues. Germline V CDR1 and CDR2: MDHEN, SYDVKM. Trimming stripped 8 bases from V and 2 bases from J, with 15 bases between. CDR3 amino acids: CASSKGQPNTEAFF. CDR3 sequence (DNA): TGTGCCAGCTCTAAAGGACAGCCTAACACTGAAGCTTTCTTT.

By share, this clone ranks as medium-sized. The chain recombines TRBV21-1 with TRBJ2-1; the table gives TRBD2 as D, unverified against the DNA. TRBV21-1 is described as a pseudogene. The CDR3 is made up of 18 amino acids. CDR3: CASSKFAGGPTSYNEQFF. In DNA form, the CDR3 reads TGTGCCAGCAGCAAATTCGCGGGAGGACCCACGTCCTACAATGAGCAGTTCTTC.

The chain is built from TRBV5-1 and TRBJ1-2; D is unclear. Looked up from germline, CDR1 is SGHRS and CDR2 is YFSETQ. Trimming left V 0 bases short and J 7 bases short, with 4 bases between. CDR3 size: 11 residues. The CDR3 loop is CASSLGSGYTF. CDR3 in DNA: TGCGCCAGCAGCTTGGGGAGTGGCTACACCTTC. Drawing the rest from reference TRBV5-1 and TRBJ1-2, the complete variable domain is KAGVTQTPRYLIKTRGQQVTLSCSPISGHRSVSWYQQTPGQGLQFLFEYFSETQRNKGNFPGRFSGRQFSNSRSEMNVSTLELGDSALYLCASSLGSGYTFGSGTRLTVV.

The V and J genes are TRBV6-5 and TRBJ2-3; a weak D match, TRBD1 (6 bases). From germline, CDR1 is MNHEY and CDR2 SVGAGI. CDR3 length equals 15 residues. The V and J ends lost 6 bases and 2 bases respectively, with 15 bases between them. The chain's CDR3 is CASRDRDTDTDTQYF. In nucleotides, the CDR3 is TGTGCCAGCAGAGACCGGGACACCGACACAGATACGCAGTATTTT.

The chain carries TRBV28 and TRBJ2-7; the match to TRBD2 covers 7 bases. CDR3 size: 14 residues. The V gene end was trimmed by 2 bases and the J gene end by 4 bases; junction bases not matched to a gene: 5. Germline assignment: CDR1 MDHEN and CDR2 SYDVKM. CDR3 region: CASSLRLAVYEQYF. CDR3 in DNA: TGTGCCAGCAGTTTACGGCTAGCGGTTTACGAGCAGTACTTC.

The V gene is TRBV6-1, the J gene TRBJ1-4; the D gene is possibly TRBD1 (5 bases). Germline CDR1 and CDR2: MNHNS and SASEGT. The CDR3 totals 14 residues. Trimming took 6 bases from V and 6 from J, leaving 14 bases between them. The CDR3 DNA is TGTGCCAGCAGCCGACAGTTGGAAGATGAAAAACTGTTTTTT. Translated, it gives CASSRQLEDEKLFF.

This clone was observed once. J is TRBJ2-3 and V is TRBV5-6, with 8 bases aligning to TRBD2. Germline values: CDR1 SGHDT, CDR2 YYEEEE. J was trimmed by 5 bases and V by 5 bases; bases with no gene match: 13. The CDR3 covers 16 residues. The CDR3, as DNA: TGTGCCAGCAGTTTTCCCGGGGGGGCCCTGGGAGATACGCAGTATTTT. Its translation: CASSFPGGALGDTQYF.

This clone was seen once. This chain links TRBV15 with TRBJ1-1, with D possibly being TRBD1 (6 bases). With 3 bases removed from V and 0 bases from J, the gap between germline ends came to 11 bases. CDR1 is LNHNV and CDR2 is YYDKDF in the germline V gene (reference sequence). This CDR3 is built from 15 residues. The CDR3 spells CATSSEGHMNTEAFF. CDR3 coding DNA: TGTGCCACCAGCAGCGAGGGACACATGAACACTGAAGCTTTCTTT. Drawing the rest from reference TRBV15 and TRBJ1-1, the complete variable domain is DAMVIQNPRYQVTQFGKPVTLSCSQTLNHNVMYWYQQKSSQAPKLLFHYYDKDFNNEADTPDNFQSRRPNTSFCFLDIRSPGLGDTAMYLCATSSEGHMNTEAFFGQGTRLTVV.

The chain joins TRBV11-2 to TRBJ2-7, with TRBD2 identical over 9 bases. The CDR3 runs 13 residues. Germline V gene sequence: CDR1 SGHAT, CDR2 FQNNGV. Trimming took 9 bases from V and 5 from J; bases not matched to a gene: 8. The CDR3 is CASALAGEHEQYF. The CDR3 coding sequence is TGTGCCAGTGCCTTAGCGGGAGAGCACGAGCAGTACTTC. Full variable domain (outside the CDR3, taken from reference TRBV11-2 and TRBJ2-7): EAGVAQSPRYKIIEKRQSVAFWCNPISGHATLYWYQQILGQGPKLLIQFQNNGVVDDSQLPKDRFSAERLKGVDSTLKIQPAKLEDSAVYLCASALAGEHEQYFGPGTRLTVT.

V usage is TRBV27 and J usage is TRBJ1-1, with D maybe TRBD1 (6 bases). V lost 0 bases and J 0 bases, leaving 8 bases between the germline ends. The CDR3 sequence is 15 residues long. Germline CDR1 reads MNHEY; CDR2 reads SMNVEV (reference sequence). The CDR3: CASSLSTGLNTEAFF. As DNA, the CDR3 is TGTGCCAGCAGTTTATCCACAGGGTTGAACACTGAAGCTTTCTTT.

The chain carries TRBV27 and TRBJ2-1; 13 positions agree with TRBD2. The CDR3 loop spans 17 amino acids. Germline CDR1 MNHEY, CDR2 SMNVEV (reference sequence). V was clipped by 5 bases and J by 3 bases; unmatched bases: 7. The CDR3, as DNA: TGTGCCAGCAGTCCCCTCGGGACTAGCGGGAACTACAATGAGCAGTTCTTC. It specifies CASSPLGTSGNYNEQFF.

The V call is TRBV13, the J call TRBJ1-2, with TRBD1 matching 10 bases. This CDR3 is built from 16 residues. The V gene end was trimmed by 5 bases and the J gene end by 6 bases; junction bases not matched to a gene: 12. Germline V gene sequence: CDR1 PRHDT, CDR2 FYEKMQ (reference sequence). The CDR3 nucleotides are TGTGCCAGCAGCCCAACCGGGACAGGGGATTTGAATGGCTACACCTTC. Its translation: CASSPTGTGDLNGYTF.

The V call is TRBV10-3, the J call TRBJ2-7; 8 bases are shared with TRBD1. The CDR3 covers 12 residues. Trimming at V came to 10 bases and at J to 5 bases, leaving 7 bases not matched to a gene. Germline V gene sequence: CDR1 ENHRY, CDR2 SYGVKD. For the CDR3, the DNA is TGTGCCACGACAGGGGAGATCGACGAGCAGTACTTC. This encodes CATTGEIDEQYF.

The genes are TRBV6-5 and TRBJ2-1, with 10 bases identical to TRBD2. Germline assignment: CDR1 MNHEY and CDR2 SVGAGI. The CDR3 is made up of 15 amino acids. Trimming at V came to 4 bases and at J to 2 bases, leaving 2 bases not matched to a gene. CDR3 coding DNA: TGTGCCAGCAGTTCAGCGGGAGGGCCCTACAATGAGCAGTTCTTC. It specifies CASSSAGGPYNEQFF.

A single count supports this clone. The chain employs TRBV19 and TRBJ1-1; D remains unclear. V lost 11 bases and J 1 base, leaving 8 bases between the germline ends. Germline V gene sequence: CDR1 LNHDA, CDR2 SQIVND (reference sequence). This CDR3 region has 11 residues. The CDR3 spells CAVGGNTEAFF. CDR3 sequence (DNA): TGTGCCGTAGGAGGGAACACTGAAGCTTTCTTT.

The CDR3: CASTDRTSRNQPQHF. The CDR3 DNA is TGTGCCAGTACTGACAGGACTTCGCGCAATCAGCCCCAGCATTTT. V is TRBV19 and J is TRBJ1-5, with D maybe TRBD1 (6 bases). The CDR3 length is 15 residues. The V gene lost 7 bases and the J gene lost 2 bases, with 15 bases spanning the gap. From germline, CDR1 is LNHDA and CDR2 SQIVND (reference sequence).

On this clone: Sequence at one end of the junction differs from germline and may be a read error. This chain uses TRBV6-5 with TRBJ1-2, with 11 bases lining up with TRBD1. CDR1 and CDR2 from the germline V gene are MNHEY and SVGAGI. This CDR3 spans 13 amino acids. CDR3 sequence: CASTGTGGYDYTF. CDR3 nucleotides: TGTGCCAGCACCGGGACAGGGGGGTATGACTACACCTTC.

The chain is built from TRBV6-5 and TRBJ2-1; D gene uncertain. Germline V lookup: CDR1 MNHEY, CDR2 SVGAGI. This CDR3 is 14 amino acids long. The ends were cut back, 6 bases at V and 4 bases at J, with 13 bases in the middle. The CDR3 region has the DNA TGTGCCAGCAGGCCGTGGGCTGTTTACAATGAGCAGTTCTTC. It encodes CASRPWAVYNEQFF.

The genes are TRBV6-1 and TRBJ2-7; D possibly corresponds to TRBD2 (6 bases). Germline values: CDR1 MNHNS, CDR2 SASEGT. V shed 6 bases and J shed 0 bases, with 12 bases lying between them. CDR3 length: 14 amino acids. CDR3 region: CASSALGGSYEQYF. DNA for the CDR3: TGTGCCAGCAGCGCACTGGGGGGCTCCTACGAGCAGTACTTC.